This T cell receptor (beta chain) was sequenced during a study of early T cells in non-severe SARS-CoV-2 infection. Turning to the study itself: Alpha and beta chains were unpaired, from unsorted whole-blood bulk RNA.

Study results and limitations: Anti-spike CD8 responses were favored by VDJdb matching, which missed private and CD4 specificities.

Molecules of cDNA were individually given unique molecular identifiers that were attached to them. TCRdb re-called the 5' RACE reads through MiXCR, storing one row per CDR3 protein. This repertoire shows 70,000 to 90,000 distinct CDR3 sequences, 14% to 15% found once; its top ten account for 4.5% to 7%. This clonotype was seen at least ten times. Antigen specificity is unknown. V shed 5 bases and J shed 3 bases, with 10 bases lying between them. This CDR3 region has 13 residues. From germline, CDR1 is LNHDA and CDR2 SQIVND (reference sequence). This chain connects TRBV19 to TRBJ1-2; maybe TRBD1 (5 bases). The sequence was collected from an adult who was a healthcare worker with PCR-confirmed SARS-CoV-2 infection or an uninfected control (not recorded which). Sequenced: whole blood. CDR3 loop: CASSVGAHYGYTF. CDR3 nucleotide sequence: TGTGCCAGTAGTGTCGGGGCTCACTATGGCTACACCTTC. Based on the CDR3 plus reference TRBV19 and TRBJ1-2, the full variable domain is DGGITQSPKYLFRKEGQNVTLSCEQNLNHDAMYWYRQDPGQGLRLIYYSQIVNDFQKGDIAEGYSVSREKKESFPLTVTSAQKNPTAFYLCASSVGAHYGYTFGSGTRLTVV.